This T cell receptor (beta chain) derives from a study of memory CD4+ T cells and cytomegalovirus serostatus. Sequenced by immunoSEQ multiplex PCR; TCRdb stores in-frame clones only, minus some. The sample records about 52,000 clones, 65% to 80% being singletons. Single viable CD3+CD4+CD8-CD45RO+ cells were sorted as the memory CD4+ T cells. The CDR3 is made up of 11 amino acids. In germline, CDR1 is DFQATT, CDR2 SNEGSKA (reference sequence). Input material: memory CD4+ T cells from blood. This TCR was recovered from an adult in good health and CMV-seropositive. The chain is built from TRBV20-1 and TRBJ1-2; no reliable D call. CDR3 bases: TGCAGCCCTCGGCAGCCTTATGGCTACACCTTC. Translating gives CSPRQPYGYTF.